This T cell receptor (beta chain) was found in a study of CD8+ T cells in alopecia areata. The study, taken as a whole, reports: Patients displayed less clarity in TCR sharing than mice, a finding possibly related to HLA. Affected lesional scalp, above all in alopecia totalis/universalis, was more clonal than normal scalp. Sequencing of scalp samples also captures resident alphabeta T cells of normal skin.

Following RNA extraction, reverse transcription yielded cDNA that acted as the sequencing template. TCRdb keeps only in-frame clones here, not all; method: immunoSEQ multiplex PCR. The table lists some 160,000 clones, approximately 65% of them singletons. Separation by sorting yielded CD4+ and CD8+ T cells from PBMCs. Trimming left V 6 bases short and J 6 bases short, with 9 bases between. This CDR3 has 11 residues. The germline CDR1 and CDR2 sequences are LNHDA and SQIVND (reference sequence). This clone was recorded only once. Its matching antigen is unknown. The clonotype originates from a human donor in good health. The sample taken for sequencing was CD8+ T cells sorted from blood. The V gene is TRBV19, the J gene TRBJ2-7; D not certain. The CDR3 DNA follows: TGTGCCAGTAGCAAGGATGGCGAGCAGTACTTC. Protein product: CASSKDGEQYF.